This is a list of T cell receptor beta chains from one sample in a study of metastatic and nonmetastatic thyroid tumors. TCRdb re-called the PCR reads via MiXCR. Among under 25,000 clones, approximately 22% were seen once, and the ten largest hold roughly 7.8%. Sequenced material: adjacent normal tissue. Receptors were obtained from a female donor with papillary thyroid cancer or a benign thyroid nodule (not recorded which). Some clones in this sample may be carry-over from other donors' samples. Both conserved end residues are part of each CDR3. Fields, in order: D gene, V gene, clone size, CDR3 length, J gene, CDR3 protein, CDR3 DNA. The D gene is left open where the match is weak. A row's size may be missing; if present it is once, few, many or a size class.

D: NA
V: TRBV7-9
size: NA
length: 14
J: TRBJ1-2
CDR3: CASSFARGGDGYTF
DNA: TGTGCCAGCAGCTTTGCCAGGGGAGGGGATGGCTACACCTTC

D: NA
V: TRBV28
size: few
length: 13
J: TRBJ2-7
CDR3: CASRRDSKYEQYF
DNA: TGTGCCAGCAGACGGGACTCGAAATACGAGCAGTACTTC

D: NA
V: TRBV11-2
size: NA
length: 19
J: TRBJ2-3
CDR3: CASSLILAVGNALRDTQYF
DNA: TGTGCCAGCAGCTTAATACTAGCTGTAGGGAATGCTCTCAGGGATACGCAGTATTTT

D: TRBD2
V: TRBV27
size: few
length: 15
J: TRBJ2-3
CDR3: CASSSGTSGADTQYF
DNA: TGTGCCAGCAGTTCAGGGACTAGCGGTGCAGATACGCAGTATTTT

D: NA
V: TRBV10-1
size: many
length: 13
J: TRBJ2-1
CDR3: CASSRGTYNEQFF
DNA: TGCGCCAGCAGCCGGGGGACCTACAATGAGCAGTTCTTC

D: TRBD1
V: TRBV19
size: NA
length: 13
J: TRBJ1-2
CDR3: CASSGWDRDDYTF
DNA: TGTGCCAGCTCGGGTTGGGACAGGGATGACTACACCTTC

D: NA
V: TRBV11-2
size: NA
length: 16
J: TRBJ1-2
CDR3: CASSLSPPPPGYGYTF
DNA: TGTGCCAGCAGCTTATCCCCCCCCCCCCCCGGTTATGGCTACACCTTC

D: NA
V: TRBV20-1
size: once
length: 16
J: TRBJ2-7
CDR3: CSARGQRGDSHYEQYF
DNA: TGCAGTGCCAGAGGGCAGAGGGGAGACAGCCACTACGAGCAGTACTTC

D: NA
V: TRBV28
size: few
length: 12
J: TRBJ2-7
CDR3: CASIGQLGEQYF
DNA: TGTGCCAGCATAGGGCAGTTGGGCGAGCAGTACTTC

D: NA
V: TRBV19
size: NA
length: 15
J: TRBJ2-2
CDR3: CASSIDGAVNGELFF
DNA: TGTGCCAGTAGTATAGATGGGGCAGTGAACGGGGAGCTGTTTTTT

D: TRBD1
V: TRBV20-1
size: NA
length: 13
J: TRBJ1-2
CDR3: CSASGGGAGGYTF
DNA: TGCAGTGCCTCGGGAGGGGGCGCGGGTGGCTACACCTTC

D: NA
V: TRBV7-9
size: NA
length: 12
J: TRBJ2-1
CDR3: CASSFVGGEQFF
DNA: TGTGCCAGCAGCTTCGTCGGGGGCGAGCAGTTCTTC

D: TRBD1
V: TRBV5-1
size: NA
length: 15
J: TRBJ1-2
CDR3: CASSLEWTGGNGYTF
DNA: TGCGCCAGCAGCTTGGAATGGACAGGGGGCAATGGCTACACCTTC

D: NA
V: TRBV5-8
size: many
length: 14
J: TRBJ2-4
CDR3: CASSLARGGDIQYF
DNA: TGTGCCAGCAGCTTAGCCAGGGGGGGAGACATTCAGTACTTC

D: NA
V: TRBV5-1
size: NA
length: 15
J: TRBJ1-6
CDR3: CASSTRTAVNSPLHF
DNA: TGCGCCAGCAGCACCAGGACAGCCGTTAATTCACCCCTCCACTTT

D: TRBD2
V: TRBV3-1
size: many
length: 12
J: TRBJ2-7
CDR3: CASSLRGGEQYF
DNA: TGTGCCAGCAGCCTCCGCGGGGGGGAGCAGTACTTC

D: NA
V: TRBV5-1
size: NA
length: 13
J: TRBJ1-2
CDR3: CASSSDFNYGYTF
DNA: TGCGCCAGCAGTTCGGACTTTAACTATGGCTACACCTTC

D: NA
V: TRBV7-9
size: few
length: 14
J: TRBJ1-3
CDR3: CASSLEGTLNTIYF
DNA: TGTGCCAGCAGCTTAGAGGGCACTCTGAACACCATATATTTT

D: NA
V: TRBV12-3/TRBV12-4
size: few
length: 13
J: TRBJ2-7
CDR3: CASRSWPRGEQYF
DNA: TGTGCCAGCCGATCATGGCCCCGGGGCGAGCAGTACTTC

D: NA
V: TRBV6-1
size: medium-sized
length: 15
J: TRBJ2-5
CDR3: CASVQFLVTDETQYF
DNA: TGTGCCAGCGTACAGTTTTTGGTTACCGACGAGACCCAGTACTTC

D: TRBD2
V: TRBV28
size: NA
length: 14
J: TRBJ2-7
CDR3: CASSGLAKYHEQYF
DNA: TGTGCCAGCAGTGGACTAGCTAAGTATCACGAGCAGTACTTC

D: TRBD1
V: TRBV6-4
size: NA
length: 15
J: TRBJ2-2
CDR3: CASSPQGRGTGELFF
DNA: TGTGCCAGCAGCCCACAGGGGCGAGGCACCGGGGAGCTGTTTTTT

D: NA
V: TRBV20-1
size: NA
length: 12
J: TRBJ1-2
CDR3: CSADGVNYGYTF
DNA: TGCAGTGCCGACGGGGTTAACTATGGCTACACCTTC

D: TRBD2
V: TRBV28
size: NA
length: 14
J: TRBJ2-1
CDR3: CASSVLSGNNEQFF
DNA: TGTGCCAGCAGTGTCCTTAGCGGGAACAATGAGCAGTTCTTC

D: NA
V: TRBV7-2
size: NA
length: 19
J: TRBJ2-3
CDR3: CASSGGASGTNASTDTQYF
DNA: TGTGCCAGCAGCGGGGGGGCTAGCGGAACCAACGCTAGCACAGATACGCAGTATTTT

D: NA
V: TRBV20-1
size: medium-sized
length: 13
J: TRBJ1-6
CDR3: CSANEAPNSPLHF
DNA: TGCAGTGCTAACGAGGCCCCTAATTCACCCCTCCACTTT

D: NA
V: TRBV4-1
size: NA
length: 11
J: TRBJ1-2
CDR3: CASSHMGGYTF
DNA: TGCGCCAGCAGCCATATGGGCGGCTACACCTTC

D: NA
V: TRBV27
size: NA
length: 15
J: TRBJ1-2
CDR3: CASRAEWQGNYGYTF
DNA: TGTGCCAGCAGAGCCGAGTGGCAGGGAAACTATGGCTACACCTTC

D: TRBD2
V: TRBV6-2/TRBV6-3
size: NA
length: 19
J: TRBJ2-5
CDR3: CASSYLRRQVAGCQETQYF
DNA: TGTGCCAGCAGTTACCTCAGACGGCAAGTAGCGGGATGTCAAGAGACCCAGTACTTC